Detailed here is one T cell receptor beta chain. What it recognizes is unknown. Noted treatment: roughly ten-day PBMC culture with coronavirus spike peptide pools or control peptides (ViraFEST assay). The study sequenced cultured CD4+ T cell DNA using the Oncomine TCR Beta short-read assay. MiXCR, run by TCRdb on the PCR reads, gives a single entry per CDR3 protein. The sample lists 15,000 to 25,000 distinct CDR3 sequences, around 40% occurring once. These data come from a study of vaccination and CD4 T cells after COVID-19. The CDR3 is 15 residues long. Germline CDR1 and CDR2: SEHNR and FQNEAQ (reference sequence). V was clipped by 5 bases and J by 5 bases; unmatched bases: 10.

This sample comprised CD4+ T cells from blood, cultured in vitro, obtained before SARS-CoV-2 vaccination. The chain employs TRBV7-9 and TRBJ1-2, with TRBD1 matching 8 bases. The clonotype was recovered from a human donor who received a COVID-19 vaccine. CDR3 nucleotide sequence: TGTGCCAGCAGCCCCGGGACAGGAGCGCTTTATGGCTACACCTTC. Translating it yields CASSPGTGALYGYTF.